This T cell receptor (beta chain) was obtained from a study of T-cell reconstitution after alpha-beta-depleted transplantation in children. This clonotype was recorded many times. From germline, CDR1 is DFQATT and CDR2 SNEGSKA (reference sequence). V lost 1 base and J lost 0; bases outside the gene matches: 9. This CDR3 contains 17 residues. The TCRbeta library was prepared with unique molecular identifiers. TCRdb re-derived calls from the PCR reads in MiXCR, one entry per CDR3 protein. The data show roughly 90,000 distinct CDR3 sequences, less than 15% seen once. This sequence originates from a human donor who donated a stem cell graft to a child with inherited bone marrow failure. This chain uses TRBV20-1 with TRBJ1-5; 7 bases agree with TRBD1. Specimen: PBMCs from the stem cell graft donor, collected from the stem cell graft. Here the CDR3 reads CSARAAVTGSSNQPQHF. The CDR3 bases are TGCAGTGCTAGAGCTGCCGTGACAGGGTCTAGCAATCAGCCCCAGCATTTT.